The 21 T cell receptor beta chains listed next were all sequenced from one sample in a study of CD8 T cells in ankylosing spondylitis (dated by TCRdb to about 2017). Library method: 5' RACE. The run used an Illumina HiSeq 2500. The raw public data were reprocessed by TCRdb itself: fastp quality trimming at Q25, MiXCR clonotype calling, in-frame beta chains only. CDR3 protein duplicates are merged, each entry listing the most common genes and DNA. This sample has roughly 280,000 distinct CDR3 sequences in its table, and roughly 20% of those were observed once. Of the sample, around 7.8% falls within the top ten clones. Material: blood, either unsorted or a sorted T cell fraction (not recorded which). The receptors stem from a male donor with ankylosing spondylitis or in good health (not recorded which).

The chain has TRBV7-2 and TRBJ2-5; D unclear. Trimming removed 4 bases from V and 0 bases from J, with 6 bases in between. The CDR3 spans 13 residues. Germline V lookup: CDR1 SGHTA, CDR2 FQGNSA. CDR3 bases: TGTGCCAGCAGCTCTCTAGACCAAGAGACCCAGTACTTC. As protein: CASSSLDQETQYF.

CDR3 amino acids: CSASGLALEETQYF. CDR3 in DNA: TGCAGTGCTAGTGGACTAGCATTAGAAGAGACCCAGTACTTC. This sequence joins TRBV20-1 and TRBJ2-5, with 8 bases that match TRBD2. This CDR3 is 14 amino acids long. Germline lookup yields CDR1 DFQATT and CDR2 SNEGSKA (reference sequence). With V trimmed by 3 bases and J by 3 bases, 6 bases remained unmatched.

This clonotype was seen more than once but under ten times. The CDR3 DNA is TGTGCCAGCAGTTATACGACAGGGCCGAACACCGGGGAGCTGTTTTTT. As protein: CASSYTTGPNTGELFF. The rearrangement links TRBV6-5 to TRBJ2-2; TRBD1 matches 7 bases. The CDR3 contains 16 residues. V trimming: 3 bases; J trimming: 0 bases; junction bases outside the gene matches: 4. Germline V gives CDR1 MNHEY, CDR2 SVGAGI.

V and J are TRBV27 and TRBJ1-4, with 7 bases that match TRBD1. J was trimmed by 4 bases and V by 3 bases; bases with no gene match: 2. The CDR3 has 14 residues. From germline, CDR1 is MNHEY and CDR2 SMNVEV (reference sequence). The CDR3 DNA follows: TGTGCCAGCAGTTTCGGGACAGTTAATGAAAAACTGTTTTTT. The encoded protein is CASSFGTVNEKLFF.

This clonotype was counted a few times. The gene calls are TRBV3-1 and TRBJ1-3; 9 nucleotides line up with TRBD1. CDR3 length: 17 residues. The J segment lost 0 bases and the V segment lost 4 bases, leaving 7 bases of the junction unmatched. The germline V gene encodes CDR1 LGHDT and CDR2 YNNKEL (reference sequence). The CDR3 DNA sequence: TGTGCCAGCAGCCGCCCGACAGGGGGAAGCTCTGGAAACACCATATATTTT. It is translated as CASSRPTGGSSGNTIYF.

The chain is built from TRBV3-1 and TRBJ2-3; D possibly corresponds to TRBD1 (8 bases). V was shortened by 2 bases and J by 4 bases, with 19 bases between the two germline ends. The CDR3 sequence is 17 residues long. From germline, CDR1 is LGHDT and CDR2 YNNKEL (reference sequence). The CDR3 DNA reads TGTGCCAGCAGCCAACAGGGGGCGGGAGTGGACGCAGATACGCAGTATTTT. It specifies CASSQQGAGVDADTQYF.

CDR3 sequence (DNA): TGTGCCAGCAGTCCCGGGGGAGTTGGGCAGGGGGGTGAAAAACTGTTTTTT. This encodes CASSPGGVGQGGEKLFF. V gene TRBV28 combines with J gene TRBJ1-4; TRBD1 matches 7 bases. CDR3 size: 17 residues. Germline V gene lookup returns CDR1 MDHEN and CDR2 SYDVKM. V trimming: 5 bases; J trimming: 7 bases; junction bases outside the gene matches: 16.

This chain uses TRBV5-1 with TRBJ2-2, with 7 bases fitting TRBD1. Germline lookup yields CDR1 SGHRS and CDR2 YFSETQ. CDR3 length equals 14 residues. V was clipped by 5 bases and J by 3 bases; unmatched bases: 4. CDR3 protein: CASRPGTDTGELFF. The DNA for the CDR3 is TGCGCCAGCAGGCCGGGGACAGACACCGGGGAGCTGTTTTTT.

At least ten counts were recorded for this clonotype. This chain joins TRBV29-1 and TRBJ1-1; D is possibly TRBD1 (5 bases). Trimming shortened V by 8 bases and J by 3 bases, and 13 bases separated the two germline ends. CDR1 and CDR2 from the germline V gene are SQVTM and ANQGSEA. The CDR3 is made up of 12 amino acids. The CDR3, as DNA: TGCAGCTACAGGCGAGGGGACACTGAAGCTTTCTTT. This translates into CSYRRGDTEAFF.

CDR3 bases: TGTGCCAGCAGCTTAGTTCCTAGGGGACACGGGAGCATGAACACTGAAGCTTTCTTT. Its protein is CASSLVPRGHGSMNTEAFF. The chain employs TRBV11-2 and TRBJ1-1; TRBD1 might be the D (6 bases). Trimming took 1 base from V and 0 from J, leaving 21 bases between them. Germline values: CDR1 SGHAT, CDR2 FQNNGV. CDR3 length: 19 residues.

V usage is TRBV29-1 and J usage is TRBJ2-5; D gene unclear. In germline, CDR1 is SQVTM, CDR2 ANQGSEA. This CDR3 is built from 10 residues. Trimming left V 4 bases short and J 7 bases short, with 7 bases between. The CDR3 DNA is TGCAGCGTTGTTGAAGGGACCCAGTACTTC. Translating gives CSVVEGTQYF.

This clonotype was picked up a small number of times. The V and J genes are TRBV5-4 and TRBJ2-2, with D perhaps matching TRBD1 (5 bases). Germline V lookup: CDR1 SGHNT, CDR2 YYREEE (reference sequence). V lost 0 bases to trimming and J lost 0 bases, with 6 bases between them. This CDR3 has 15 amino acids. CDR3 in amino acids: CASSLGQPNTGELFF. CDR3 in DNA: TGTGCCAGCAGCTTGGGACAGCCGAACACCGGGGAGCTGTTTTTT. Combining the CDR3 with reference TRBV5-4 and TRBJ2-2 gives the whole variable domain ETGVTQSPTHLIKTRGQQVTLRCSSQSGHNTVSWYQQALGQGPQFIFQYYREEENGRGNFPPRFSGLQFPNYSSELNVNALELDDSALYLCASSLGQPNTGELFFGEGSRLTVL.

In its sample, this clonotype was seen a few times. The chain is built from TRBV20-1 and TRBJ1-5, with a tentative D call TRBD1 (6 bases). Germline CDR1 reads DFQATT; CDR2 reads SNEGSKA (reference sequence). This CDR3 is built from 13 residues. Trimming shortened V by 3 bases and J by 5 bases, and 11 bases separated the two germline ends. This chain's CDR3 is CSARGGAYQPQHF. The CDR3 region has the DNA TGCAGTGCTAGGGGGGGGGCATATCAGCCCCAGCATTTT.

The chain employs TRBV18 and TRBJ1-1, with D possibly being TRBD1 (6 bases). Trimming shortened V by 4 bases and J by 4 bases, and 10 bases separated the two germline ends. Germline CDR1 is KGHSH and CDR2 is LQKENI. This CDR3 spans 13 amino acids. This CDR3 is CASSRGAGTEAFF. CDR3 nucleotides: TGTGCCAGCTCACGGGGGGCTGGCACTGAAGCTTTCTTT.

This clonotype is a singleton in its sample. The gene calls are TRBV28 and TRBJ2-7; 11 bases are a match to TRBD1. CDR1 and CDR2 (germline): MDHEN, SYDVKM. The CDR3 is 15 residues long. V lost 4 bases, J lost 6 bases, and 8 bases stayed unmatched. CDR3 region: CASSYTGQGASEQYV. CDR3 DNA sequence: TGTGCCAGCAGTTACACCGGACAGGGGGCTAGCGAGCAGTACGTC.

The chain employs TRBV5-5 and TRBJ2-5; possible D gene TRBD1, 6 bases. The CDR3 has 15 amino acids. The V end lost 2 bases, the J end lost 1 base, and 12 bases lay between the germline ends. The germline V gene has CDR1 SGHKS and CDR2 YYEKEE (reference sequence). In DNA, the CDR3 is TGTGCCAGCAGCTTAAACAGGGTGCCCCAAGAGACCCAGTACTTC. Residues: CASSLNRVPQETQYF.

This clonotype was detected a few times. CDR3 coding DNA: TGTGCCATCAGTCCCGGGACACTAGGGCCAGATACGCAGTATTTT. It yields the protein CAISPGTLGPDTQYF. The chain carries TRBV10-3 and TRBJ2-3, with D perhaps matching TRBD1 (6 bases). CDR3 length: 15 residues. The germline V gene has CDR1 ENHRY and CDR2 SYGVKD. Trimming shortened V by 5 bases and J by 4 bases, and 16 bases separated the two germline ends.

In this sample, this clonotype turned up many times. This rearrangement joins TRBV4-1 to TRBJ2-2; 10 bases map to TRBD1. V was clipped by 3 bases and J by 0 bases; unmatched bases: 4. Germline lookup yields CDR1 MGHRA and CDR2 YSYEKL. The CDR3 loop spans 17 amino acids. CDR3 sequence: CASSQDGTGANTGELFF. In nucleotides, the CDR3 is TGCGCCAGCAGCCAGGACGGGACAGGGGCGAACACCGGGGAGCTGTTTTTT.

At least ten counts were recorded for this clonotype. The J gene is TRBJ2-7, the V gene TRBV27, with 7 bases fitting TRBD1. Looked up from germline, CDR1 is MNHEY and CDR2 is SMNVEV (reference sequence). Trimming removed 5 bases from V and 4 bases from J; junction bases left unmatched: 5. This CDR3 is built from 13 residues. Written as DNA, the CDR3 is TGTGCCAGCAGTCTGACAGGGAGTTACGAGCAGTACGTC. Residues: CASSLTGSYEQYV.

This clonotype was found a few times. The chain has TRBV20-1 and TRBJ2-5; 7 nucleotides align to TRBD2. CDR3 size: 13 residues. Germline CDR1 DFQATT, CDR2 SNEGSKA (reference sequence). V was clipped by 6 bases and J by 9 bases; unmatched bases: 13. The CDR3: CSAVEHDGGAQYF. CDR3 nucleotide sequence: TGCAGTGCCGTTGAGCACGATGGGGGGGCCCAGTACTTC.

This clonotype was counted only a few times. V is TRBV27 and J is TRBJ2-4, with D perhaps TRBD1 (5 bases). V was clipped by 7 bases and J by 0 bases, with 22 bases between them. CDR1 and CDR2 (germline): MNHEY, SMNVEV (reference sequence). The CDR3 covers 18 residues. The CDR3 reads CASIPTQGDLLAKNIQYF. The CDR3 coding sequence is TGTGCCAGCATCCCGACGCAGGGCGACCTTCTAGCCAAAAACATTCAGTACTTC.